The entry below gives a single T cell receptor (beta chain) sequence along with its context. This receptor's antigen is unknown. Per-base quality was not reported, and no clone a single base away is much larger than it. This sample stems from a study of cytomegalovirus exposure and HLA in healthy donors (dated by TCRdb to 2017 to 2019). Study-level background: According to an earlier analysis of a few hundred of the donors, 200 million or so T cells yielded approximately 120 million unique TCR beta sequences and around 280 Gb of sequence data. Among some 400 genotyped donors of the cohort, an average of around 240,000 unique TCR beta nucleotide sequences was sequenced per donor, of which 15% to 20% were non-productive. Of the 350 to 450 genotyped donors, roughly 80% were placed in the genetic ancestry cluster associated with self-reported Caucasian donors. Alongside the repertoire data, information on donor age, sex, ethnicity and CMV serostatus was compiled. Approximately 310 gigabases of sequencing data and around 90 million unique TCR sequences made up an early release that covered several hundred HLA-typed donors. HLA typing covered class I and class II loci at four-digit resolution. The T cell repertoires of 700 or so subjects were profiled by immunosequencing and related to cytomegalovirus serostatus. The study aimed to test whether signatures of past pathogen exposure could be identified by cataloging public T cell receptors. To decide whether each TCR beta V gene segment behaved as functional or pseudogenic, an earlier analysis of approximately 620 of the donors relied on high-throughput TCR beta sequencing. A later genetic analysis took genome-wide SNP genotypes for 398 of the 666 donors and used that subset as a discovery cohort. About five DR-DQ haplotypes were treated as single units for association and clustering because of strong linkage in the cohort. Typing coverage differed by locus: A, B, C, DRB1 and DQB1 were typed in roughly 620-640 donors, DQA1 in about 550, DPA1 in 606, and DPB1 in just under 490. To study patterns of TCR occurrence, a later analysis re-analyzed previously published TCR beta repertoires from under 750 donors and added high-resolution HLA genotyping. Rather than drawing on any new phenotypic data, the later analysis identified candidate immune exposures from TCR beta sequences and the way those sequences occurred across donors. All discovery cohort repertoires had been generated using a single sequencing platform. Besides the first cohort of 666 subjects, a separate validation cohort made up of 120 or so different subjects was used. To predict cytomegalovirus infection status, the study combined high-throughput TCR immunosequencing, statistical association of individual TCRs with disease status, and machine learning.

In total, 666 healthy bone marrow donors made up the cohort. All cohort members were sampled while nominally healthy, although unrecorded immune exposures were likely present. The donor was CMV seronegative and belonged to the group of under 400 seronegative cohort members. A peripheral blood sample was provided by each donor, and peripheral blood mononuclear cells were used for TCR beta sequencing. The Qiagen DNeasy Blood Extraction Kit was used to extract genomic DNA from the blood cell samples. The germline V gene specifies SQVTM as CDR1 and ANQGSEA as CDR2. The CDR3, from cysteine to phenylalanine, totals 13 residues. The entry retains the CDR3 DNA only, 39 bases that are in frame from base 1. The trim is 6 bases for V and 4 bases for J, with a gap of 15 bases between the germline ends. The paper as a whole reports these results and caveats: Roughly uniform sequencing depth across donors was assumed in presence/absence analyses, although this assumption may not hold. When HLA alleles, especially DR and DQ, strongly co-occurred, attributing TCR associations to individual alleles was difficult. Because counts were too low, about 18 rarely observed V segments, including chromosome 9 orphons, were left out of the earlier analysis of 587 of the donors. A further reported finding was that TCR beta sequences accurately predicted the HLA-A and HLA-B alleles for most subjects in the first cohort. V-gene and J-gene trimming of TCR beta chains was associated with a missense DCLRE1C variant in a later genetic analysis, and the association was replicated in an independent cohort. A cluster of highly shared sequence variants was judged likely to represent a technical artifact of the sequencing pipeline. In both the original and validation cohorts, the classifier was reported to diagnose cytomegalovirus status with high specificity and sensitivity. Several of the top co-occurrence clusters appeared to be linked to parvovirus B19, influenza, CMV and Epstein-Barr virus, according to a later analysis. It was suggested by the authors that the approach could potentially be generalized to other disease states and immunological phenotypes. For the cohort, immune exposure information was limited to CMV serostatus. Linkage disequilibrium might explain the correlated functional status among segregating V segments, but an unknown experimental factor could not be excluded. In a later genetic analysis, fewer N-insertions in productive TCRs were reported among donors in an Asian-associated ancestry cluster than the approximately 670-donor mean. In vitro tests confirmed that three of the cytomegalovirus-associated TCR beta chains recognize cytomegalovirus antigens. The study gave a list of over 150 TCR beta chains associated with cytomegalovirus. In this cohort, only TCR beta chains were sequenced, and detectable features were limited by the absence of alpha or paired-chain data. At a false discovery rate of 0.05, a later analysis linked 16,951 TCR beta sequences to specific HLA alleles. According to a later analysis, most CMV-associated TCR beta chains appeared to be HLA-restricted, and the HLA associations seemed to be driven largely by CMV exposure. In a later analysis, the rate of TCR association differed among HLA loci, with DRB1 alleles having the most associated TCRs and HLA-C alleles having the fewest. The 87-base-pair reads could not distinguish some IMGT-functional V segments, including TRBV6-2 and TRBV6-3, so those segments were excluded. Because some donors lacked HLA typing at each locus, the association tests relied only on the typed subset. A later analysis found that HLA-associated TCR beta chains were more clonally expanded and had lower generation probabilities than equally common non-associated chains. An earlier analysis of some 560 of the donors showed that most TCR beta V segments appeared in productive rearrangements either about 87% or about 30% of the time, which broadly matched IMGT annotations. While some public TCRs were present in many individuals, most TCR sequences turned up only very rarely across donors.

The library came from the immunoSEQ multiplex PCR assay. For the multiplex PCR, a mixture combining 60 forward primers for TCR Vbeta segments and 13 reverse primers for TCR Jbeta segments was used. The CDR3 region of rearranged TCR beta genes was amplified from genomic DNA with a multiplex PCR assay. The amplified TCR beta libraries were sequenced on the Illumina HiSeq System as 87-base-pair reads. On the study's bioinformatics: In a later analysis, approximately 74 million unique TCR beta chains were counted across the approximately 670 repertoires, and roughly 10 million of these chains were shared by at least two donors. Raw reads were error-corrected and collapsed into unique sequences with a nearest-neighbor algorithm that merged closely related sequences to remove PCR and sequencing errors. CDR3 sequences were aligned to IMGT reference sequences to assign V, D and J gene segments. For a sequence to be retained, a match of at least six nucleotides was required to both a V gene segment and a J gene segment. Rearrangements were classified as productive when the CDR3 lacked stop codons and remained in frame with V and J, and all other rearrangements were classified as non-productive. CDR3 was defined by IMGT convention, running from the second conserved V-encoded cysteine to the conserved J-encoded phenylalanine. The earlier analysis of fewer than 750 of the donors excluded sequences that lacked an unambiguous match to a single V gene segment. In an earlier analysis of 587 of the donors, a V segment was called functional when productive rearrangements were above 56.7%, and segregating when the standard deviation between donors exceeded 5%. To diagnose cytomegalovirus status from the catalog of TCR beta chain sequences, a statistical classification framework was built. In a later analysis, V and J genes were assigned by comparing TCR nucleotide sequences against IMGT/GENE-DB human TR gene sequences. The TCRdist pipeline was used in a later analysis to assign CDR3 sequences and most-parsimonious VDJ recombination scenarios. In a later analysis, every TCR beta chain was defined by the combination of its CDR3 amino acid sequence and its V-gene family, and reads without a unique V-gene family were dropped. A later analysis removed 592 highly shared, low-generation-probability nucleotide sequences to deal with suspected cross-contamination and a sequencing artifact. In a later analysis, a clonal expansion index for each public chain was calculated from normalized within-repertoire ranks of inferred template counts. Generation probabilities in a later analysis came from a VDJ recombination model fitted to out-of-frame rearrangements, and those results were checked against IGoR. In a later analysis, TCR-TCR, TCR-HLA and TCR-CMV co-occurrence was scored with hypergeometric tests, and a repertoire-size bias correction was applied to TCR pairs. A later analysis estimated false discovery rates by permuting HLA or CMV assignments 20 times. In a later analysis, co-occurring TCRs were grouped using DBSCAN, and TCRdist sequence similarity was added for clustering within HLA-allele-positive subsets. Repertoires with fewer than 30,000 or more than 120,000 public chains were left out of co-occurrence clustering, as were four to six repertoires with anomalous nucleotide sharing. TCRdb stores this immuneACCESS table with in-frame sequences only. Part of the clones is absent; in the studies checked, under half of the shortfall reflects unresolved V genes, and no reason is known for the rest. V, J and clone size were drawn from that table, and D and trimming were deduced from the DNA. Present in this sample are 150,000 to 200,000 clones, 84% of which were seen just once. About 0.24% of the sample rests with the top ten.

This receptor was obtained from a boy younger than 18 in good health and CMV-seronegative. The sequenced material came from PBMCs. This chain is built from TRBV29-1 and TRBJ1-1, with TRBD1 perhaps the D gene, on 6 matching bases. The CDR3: CSVGHIGGTEAFF. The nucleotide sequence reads TGCAGCGTGGGACATATTGGGGGCACTGAAGCTTTCTTT.